This passage covers 27 T cell receptor beta chains from one sample sequenced in a study of T cell responses to AZD1222 COVID-19 vaccine. Profiling relied on immunoSEQ multiplex PCR, and the TCRdb table lists in-frame clones only, not all of them. The table has about 270,000 clones, 90% to 95% seen once; the top ten hold around 0.5%. The starting material was peripheral blood, obtained 28 days after the second AZD1222 dose. These receptors all come from an adult who received the AZD1222 COVID-19 vaccine.

This clone came up once. The chain is built from TRBV15 and TRBJ2-1; no clear D gene. Germline assignment: CDR1 LNHNV and CDR2 YYDKDF (reference sequence). This CDR3 is built from 14 residues. V was clipped by 7 bases and J by 6 bases, with 16 bases between them. The DNA for the CDR3 is TGTGCCACCAAAACGAGGCACGGAGCCAATGAGCAGTTCTTC. Protein product: CATKTRHGANEQFF.

J is TRBJ1-2 and V is TRBV2; the match to TRBD1 covers 8 bases. This CDR3 spans 15 amino acids. The germline V gene has CDR1 SNHLY and CDR2 FYNNEI. V shed 5 bases, J shed 4 bases, and the junction held 9 bases outside the gene matches. CDR3 bases: TGTGCCAGCAGTAAGACAGGGGATGGTGGCTATGGCTACACCTTC. It encodes CASSKTGDGGYGYTF.

The chain has TRBV3-1 (or the pseudogene TRBV3-2) and TRBJ1-4; tentatively, D is TRBD1 (5 bases). The CDR3 contains 15 residues. The germline gives CDR1 LGHDT, CDR2 YNNKEL (reference sequence). V lost 1 base, J lost 6 bases, and 12 bases lay in between. The CDR3, as DNA: TGTGCCAGCAGCCAAGGAGCAGGGTTCGATGAAAAACTGTTTTTT. It encodes CASSQGAGFDEKLFF.

The V call is TRBV18, the J call TRBJ1-5, with D perhaps TRBD1 (6 bases). CDR3 length equals 14 residues. Trimming shortened V by 2 bases and J by 4 bases, and 9 bases separated the two germline ends. Germline CDR1 is KGHSH and CDR2 is LQKENI. The CDR3 here is CASSPGGRNQPQHF. As DNA, the CDR3 is TGTGCCAGCTCACCAGGGGGCCGAAATCAGCCCCAGCATTTT. The variable domain in full, completed from reference TRBV18 and TRBJ1-5, reads NAGVMQNPRHLVRRRGQEARLRCSPMKGHSHVYWYRQLPEEGLKFMVYLQKENIIDESGMPKERFSAEFPKEGPSILRIQQVVRGDSAAYFCASSPGGRNQPQHFGDGTRLSIL.

This chain links TRBV7-2 with TRBJ2-1; TRBD2 aligns across 7 bases. The CDR3 has 15 residues. CDR1 and CDR2 (germline): SGHTA, FQGNSA. The V gene end was trimmed by 6 bases and the J gene end by 0 bases; junction bases not matched to a gene: 5. Here the CDR3 reads CASRVGGSSYNEQFF. CDR3 DNA sequence: TGTGCCAGCAGAGTCGGCGGGAGCTCCTACAATGAGCAGTTCTTC.

The chain carries TRBV11-2 and TRBJ2-3; D is uncertain. The V gene lost 6 bases and the J gene lost 1 base, with 11 bases spanning the gap. The length of the CDR3 is 14 residues. Looked up from germline, CDR1 is SGHAT and CDR2 is FQNNGV. The DNA for the CDR3 is TGTGCCAGCAGTCCAGCAGCCCGCACAGATACGCAGTATTTT. Amino acid sequence: CASSPAARTDTQYF.

The rearrangement uses TRBV27 and TRBJ2-7, with D maybe TRBD1 (7 bases). The V end was cut by 0 bases, the J end by 3 bases, with 12 bases between. The CDR3 length is 15 residues. Germline V gene data show CDR1 as MNHEY and CDR2 as SMNVEV (reference sequence). The CDR3 nucleotides are TGTGCCAGCAGTTTATCTAGGCAGGGGGGCTACGAGCAGTACTTC. It encodes CASSLSRQGGYEQYF.

The chain is built from TRBV29-1 and TRBJ2-7, with 9 bases fitting TRBD2. J was trimmed by 7 bases and V by 5 bases; bases with no gene match: 9. From germline, CDR1 is SQVTM and CDR2 ANQGSEA. CDR3 length equals 13 residues. CDR3 sequence (DNA): TGCAGCGTTAGGCGGGAGGGCCACGGGGAGCAGTACTTC. Amino acid sequence: CSVRREGHGEQYF.

The V gene is TRBV11-2, the J gene TRBJ2-7; D is perhaps TRBD1 (5 bases). Germline lookup yields CDR1 SGHAT and CDR2 FQNNGV. This CDR3 is built from 15 residues. V lost 1 base and J lost 0, with 10 bases in between. This CDR3 reads CASSLGSRASYEQYF. The CDR3 coding sequence is TGTGCCAGCAGCTTAGGAAGCAGGGCCTCCTACGAGCAGTACTTC. Variable domain in full (rest from reference TRBV11-2 and TRBJ2-7): EAGVAQSPRYKIIEKRQSVAFWCNPISGHATLYWYQQILGQGPKLLIQFQNNGVVDDSQLPKDRFSAERLKGVDSTLKIQPAKLEDSAVYLCASSLGSRASYEQYFGPGTRLTVT.

The rearrangement joins TRBV7-9 to TRBJ2-5; unclear D gene. The CDR3 is made up of 12 amino acids. CDR1 and CDR2 (germline): SEHNR, FQNEAQ (reference sequence). Trimming removed 1 base from V and 0 bases from J, with 0 bases in between. The CDR3 DNA sequence: TGTGCCAGCAGCTTAGACCAAGAGACCCAGTACTTC. Its translation: CASSLDQETQYF.

The V call is TRBV28, the J call TRBJ1-2; perhaps TRBD1 as D (5 bases). Germline V gene lookup returns CDR1 MDHEN and CDR2 SYDVKM. Trimming pared 3 bases from V and 10 bases from J, leaving 18 bases between. This CDR3 has 14 amino acids. In DNA, the CDR3 is TGTGCCAGCAGTTTGTCCGGGACCGCTCGCTTCTACACCTTC. It is translated as CASSLSGTARFYTF.

This clone was picked up a small number of times. J is TRBJ2-7 and V is TRBV19; the match to TRBD1 covers 8 bases. Per the germline V gene, CDR1 is LNHDA and CDR2 is SQIVND (reference sequence). The ends lost 5 bases at V and 4 bases at J; junction bases unmatched: 10. The CDR3 is made up of 15 amino acids. In DNA, the CDR3 is TGTGCCAGTAGTCCCTTGACAGGGGTCGGGTACGAGCAGTACTTC. Translated: CASSPLTGVGYEQYF. Complete variable domain (other parts from reference TRBV19 and TRBJ2-7): DGGITQSPKYLFRKEGQNVTLSCEQNLNHDAMYWYRQDPGQGLRLIYYSQIVNDFQKGDIAEGYSVSREKKESFPLTVTSAQKNPTAFYLCASSPLTGVGYEQYFGPGTRLTVT.

The gene calls are TRBV9 and TRBJ2-1, with D uncertain. This CDR3 is 14 amino acids long. Germline-derived CDR1 and CDR2 are SGDLS and YYNGEE. The V end was cut by 3 bases, the J end by 1 base, with 8 bases between. The CDR3 region has the DNA TGTGCCAGCAGCGCCCAACTTTCCTACAATGAGCAGTTCTTC. As protein: CASSAQLSYNEQFF.

This rearrangement joins TRBV5-1 to TRBJ2-7; D might be TRBD2 (5 bases). The V gene's germline CDR1 is SGHRS and CDR2 YFSETQ. The V end lost 9 bases, the J end lost 0 bases, and 16 bases lay between the germline ends. The CDR3 contains 14 residues. The CDR3 sequence: CATRGSSSSYEQYF. CDR3 DNA sequence: TGCGCCACCCGCGGGTCCTCGAGCTCCTACGAGCAGTACTTC.

The V call is TRBV7-2, the J call TRBJ1-2; D is unresolved. Germline lookup yields CDR1 SGHTA and CDR2 FQGNSA. The CDR3 totals 14 residues. V was shortened by 5 bases and J by 1 base, with 11 bases between the two germline ends. CDR3 DNA: TGTGCCAGCAGCCGGCTGACTGTTAACTATGGCTACACCTTC. Translated, it gives CASSRLTVNYGYTF.

V gene TRBV2 combines with J gene TRBJ2-2; tentative D call: TRBD2 (7 bases). The CDR3 is made up of 15 amino acids. Germline V gives CDR1 SNHLY, CDR2 FYNNEI. V was clipped by 4 bases and J by 7 bases, with 16 bases between them. The CDR3 spells CASSGTGGAGGELFF. The CDR3 coding sequence is TGTGCCAGCAGTGGGACGGGGGGCGCAGGCGGGGAGCTGTTTTTT.

V is TRBV5-1 and J is TRBJ2-3, with 7 bases fitting TRBD2. Germline V gene sequence: CDR1 SGHRS, CDR2 YFSETQ. There are 16 residues in the CDR3. With V trimmed by 4 bases and J by 2 bases, 10 bases remained unmatched. The CDR3 DNA is TGCGCCAGCAGCCTGGGAGCGGGGCAAAACACAGATACGCAGTATTTT. Translation: CASSLGAGQNTDTQYF.

This clone was seen a single time. The chain couples TRBV11-2 to TRBJ1-2, with TRBD1 as a possible D gene (5 bases). CDR1 and CDR2 (germline): SGHAT, FQNNGV. The germline V and J ends were trimmed by 0 bases and 9 bases, with 8 bases remaining between them. This CDR3 contains 12 residues. The CDR3 loop reads CASSLEGPSYTF. The CDR3 DNA reads as TGTGCCAGCAGCTTAGAGGGGCCAAGCTACACCTTC.

This chain uses TRBV28 with TRBJ1-1; D call uncertain. The CDR3 runs to 16 residues. Trimming took off 8 bases at V and 1 base at J, with 20 bases between the two ends. Germline V CDR1 and CDR2: MDHEN, SYDVKM. CDR3: CASYSARQSTNTEAFF. The DNA for the CDR3 is TGTGCCAGCTACTCCGCGCGTCAGTCCACGAACACTGAAGCTTTCTTT.

This rearrangement joins TRBV5-6 to TRBJ2-1; no definite D call. Germline CDR1 SGHDT, CDR2 YYEEEE. The ends were cut back, 7 bases at V and 8 bases at J, with 19 bases in the middle. This CDR3 contains 14 residues. In DNA, the CDR3 is TGTGCCAGCCGCTATCGGCCAGCATGGGATGAGCAGTTCTTC. Its translation: CASRYRPAWDEQFF.

This clone was picked up one time. The genes are TRBV3-1 (or the pseudogene TRBV3-2) and TRBJ2-7, with D unresolved. Germline values: CDR1 LGHDT, CDR2 YNNKEL (reference sequence). The CDR3 spans 11 residues. V was cut by 6 bases and J by 7 bases, with 10 bases left in between. The CDR3 sequence: CASRAEGEQYF. CDR3 nucleotide sequence: TGTGCCAGCAGGGCGGAAGGGGAGCAGTACTTC.

The V gene is TRBV7-3, the J gene TRBJ2-7; possibly TRBD1 for D (5 bases). Germline CDR1 reads SGHTA; CDR2 reads FQGTGA. With 5 bases removed from V and 3 bases from J, the gap between germline ends came to 14 bases. CDR3 size: 14 residues. CDR3 coding DNA: TGTGCCAGCAGCCCCTCAGGGATTGGCTACGAGCAGTACTTC. Its translation is CASSPSGIGYEQYF.

J is TRBJ1-4 and V is TRBV4-1; D may be TRBD1 (6 bases). The CDR3 is 16 residues long. The germline gives CDR1 MGHRA, CDR2 YSYEKL. V was shortened by 4 bases and J by 0 bases, with 12 bases between the two germline ends. The CDR3 protein is CASSRQGGATNEKLFF. CDR3 nucleotides: TGCGCCAGCAGCCGGCAAGGGGGGGCAACTAATGAAAAACTGTTTTTT.

V is TRBV13 and J is TRBJ1-1; D is unresolved. CDR1 is PRHDT, CDR2 FYEKMQ, per germline (reference sequence). CDR3 length: 13 residues. V gave up 7 bases and J gave up 8 bases, with 17 bases separating them. CDR3 sequence (DNA): TGTGCCAGCATCGGGCCGGGCAGGCCCGAAGCTTTCTTT. This sequence encodes CASIGPGRPEAFF.

About this clone itself: This same CDR3 is encoded by further DNA sequences in the sample. This rearrangement joins TRBV5-6 to TRBJ2-7, with 8 bases identical to TRBD2. Germline V CDR1 and CDR2: SGHDT, YYEEEE. The CDR3 length is 14 residues. V dropped 2 bases and J dropped 2; count of bases not matched to a gene: 3. CDR3 loop: CASSLAGDPYEQYF. The CDR3 coding sequence is TGTGCCAGCAGCTTAGCGGGGGACCCCTACGAGCAGTACTTC.

The chain couples TRBV10-3 to TRBJ2-7, with a possible D match to TRBD2 (5 bases). CDR1 and CDR2 (germline): ENHRY, SYGVKD. The CDR3 loop spans 11 amino acids. V was clipped by 4 bases and J by 4 bases, with 5 bases between them. The CDR3 is CAISAGYEQYF. In DNA form, the CDR3 reads TGTGCCATCAGTGCGGGATACGAGCAGTACTTC.

This chain joins TRBV28 and TRBJ2-7; perhaps TRBD1 as D (6 bases). V was cut by 3 bases and J by 6 bases, with 12 bases left in between. Germline CDR1 is MDHEN and CDR2 is SYDVKM. CDR3 length equals 13 residues. Here the CDR3 reads CASSLDSRGEQYF. Written as DNA, the CDR3 is TGTGCCAGCAGTTTGGACAGTCGAGGCGAGCAGTACTTC.